This T cell receptor (beta chain) was recorded in a study of cytomegalovirus exposure and HLA in healthy donors. The table lists this clone with a count of one. The primer mix had 60 Vbeta and 13 Jbeta primers. Some clones are missing from TCRdb's copy, which holds only in-frame ones; the method was immunoSEQ multiplex PCR. The profile covers about 220,000 clones, with 82% appearing a single time and approximately 5.3% taken by the ten largest. The CDR3 consists of 16 residues. Germline V gives CDR1 SGHRS, CDR2 YFSETQ. Unmatched junction bases numbered 8, after V lost 4 bases and J lost 2 bases. The sample was PBMCs. This TCR derives from a woman in her thirties or forties in good health and CMV-seropositive. This rearrangement joins TRBV5-1 to TRBJ2-5, with 10 bases lining up with TRBD1. The CDR3 reads CASSLRDRGGQETQYF. CDR3 in DNA: TGCGCCAGCAGCCTCCGGGACAGGGGCGGTCAAGAGACCCAGTACTTC.